These T cell receptor beta chains were read from a single sample in a study of response to subunit inactivated influenza vaccine. TCRdb redid the calling of the RT-PCR reads with MiXCR, one entry per CDR3 protein. The profile shows roughly 630,000 distinct CDR3 sequences, 11% to 15% of them singletons. Specimen: PBMCs from blood, collected about 14 days before vaccination. These receptors all come from a man aged 45-65 years who received an inactivated influenza vaccine. The CDR3 runs from the conserved cysteine through the conserved F or W. Each record gives: clone size, J gene, V gene, D gene, CDR3 protein, CDR3 DNA. The D gene is left open where the match is weak. The size field is filled for only some rows; it gives once, few, many or a size class.

>NA|TRBJ2-5|TRBV7-9|NA
CASSLGAGRSETQYF
TGTGCCAGCAGCTTAGGGGCAGGGCGGTCGGAGACCCAGTACTTC
>many|TRBJ2-5|TRBV6-5|NA
CASSYSHGGVETQYF
TGTGCCAGCAGTTACTCTCACGGGGGTGTGGAGACCCAGTACTTC
>NA|TRBJ2-1|TRBV5-1|TRBD2
CASSTGLAGVSNEQFF
TGCGCCAGCAGCACGGGACTAGCGGGGGTATCGAATGAGCAGTTCTTC
>NA|TRBJ2-2|TRBV12-3/TRBV12-4|TRBD2
CASSPRDSGRAYANTGELFF
TGTGCCAGCAGCCCCCGGGACAGCGGGAGGGCCTACGCGAACACCGGGGAGCTGTTTTTT
>many|TRBJ1-1|TRBV7-2|TRBD1
CASSPKPSAGQLIFGGTEAFF
TGTGCCAGCAGCCCAAAACCCTCCGCGGGACAGCTCATTTTCGGAGGGACTGAAGCTTTCTTT
>many|TRBJ1-1|TRBV5-1|NA
CASSLTQNTEAFF
TGCGCCAGCAGCCTGACACAGAACACTGAAGCTTTCTTT
>NA|TRBJ2-3|TRBV10-3|TRBD2
CAISESDSGRTDTQYF
TGTGCCATCAGTGAGTCGGATAGCGGGAGAACAGATACGCAGTATTTT
>few|TRBJ2-2|TRBV7-9|NA
CASSLEEPNTGELFF
TGTGCCAGCAGCTTAGAAGAACCGAACACCGGGGAGCTGTTTTTT
>many|TRBJ2-2|TRBV4-2|NA
CASSQESNTGELFF
TGTGCCAGCAGCCAAGAATCGAACACCGGGGAGCTGTTTTTT
>NA|TRBJ2-3|TRBV2|NA
CASKAYLLSTDTQYF
TGTGCCAGCAAGGCCTACCTCCTAAGCACAGATACGCAGTATTTT
>NA|TRBJ1-1|TRBV2|NA
CASSGEKNTEAFF
TGTGCCAGCAGTGGTGAGAAGAACACTGAAGCTTTCTTT
>few|TRBJ2-3|TRBV10-3|NA
CAISEVVSLTTDTQYF
TGTGCCATCAGTGAGGTCGTTAGTCTTACCACAGATACGCAGTATTTT
>few|TRBJ2-1|TRBV9|TRBD2
CASAGTSGRNSYNEQFF
TGTGCCAGTGCAGGGACTAGCGGGAGAAACTCGTACAATGAGCAGTTCTTC
>NA|TRBJ1-4|TRBV20-1|TRBD1
CSATRGRGEKLFF
TGCAGTGCTACCAGGGGGCGCGGTGAAAAACTGTTTTTT
>few|TRBJ2-3|TRBV20-1|TRBD2
CSARRSGRAPDTQYF
TGCAGTGCCCGGCGGAGCGGGAGGGCCCCAGATACGCAGTATTTT
>few|TRBJ2-1|TRBV5-1|TRBD2
CASSPAIAGGYNEQFF
TGCGCCAGCAGCCCCGCTATAGCGGGGGGGTACAATGAGCAGTTCTTC
>NA|TRBJ2-7|TRBV20-1|NA
CSPTNPQGLGVYEQYF
TGCAGTCCCACCAACCCACAGGGTTTGGGGGTCTACGAGCAGTACTTC
>NA|TRBJ1-1|TRBV27|TRBD1
CASTTGTGWSTEAFF
TGTGCCAGCACAACCGGGACAGGGTGGAGCACTGAAGCTTTCTTT
>NA|TRBJ2-3|TRBV12-3/TRBV12-4|NA
CASSLARFNTDTQYF
TGTGCCAGCAGTTTAGCGAGGTTCAACACAGATACGCAGTATTTT
>NA|TRBJ2-5|TRBV27|TRBD2
CASSLGTSNLQPETQYF
TGTGCCAGCAGTCTCGGGACTAGCAATCTGCAACCAGAGACCCAGTACTTC
>few|TRBJ2-1|TRBV27|NA
CASSLLTSPYNEQFF
TGTGCCAGCAGTTTATTAACCTCCCCCTACAATGAGCAGTTCTTC
>many|TRBJ2-7|TRBV29-1|TRBD1
CSVTWTGVGEQYF
TGCAGCGTTACCTGGACAGGGGTTGGTGAGCAGTACTTC
>many|TRBJ1-1|TRBV28|NA
CASSFVSSPNTEAFF
TGTGCCAGCAGTTTCGTGTCAAGCCCGAACACTGAAGCTTTCTTT
>NA|TRBJ1-2|TRBV5-1|TRBD1
CASLHRPSRDRGRGVYGYTF
TGCGCCAGCCTCCACCGCCCCTCTCGGGACAGGGGGCGCGGGGTCTATGGCTACACCTTC
>NA|TRBJ2-7|TRBV7-2|TRBD2
CASSLAGASGNHEQYF
TGTGCCAGCAGCTTAGCTGGAGCTAGCGGGAACCACGAGCAGTACTTC
>many|TRBJ2-3|TRBV4-1|NA
CASSQGFGPQGWADTQYF
TGCGCCAGCAGCCAAGGTTTCGGCCCGCAGGGTTGGGCAGATACGCAGTATTTT
>NA|TRBJ2-7|TRBV28|NA
CASTERAEQYF
TGTGCCAGCACCGAGAGGGCCGAGCAGTACTTC
>few|TRBJ2-1|TRBV20-1|NA
CSASGGFSNEQFF
TGCAGTGCTAGCGGAGGCTTTTCAAATGAGCAGTTCTTC
>NA|TRBJ2-5|TRBV5-1|TRBD2
CASSGEGRGETQYF
TGCGCCAGCAGCGGGGAGGGGAGAGGGGAGACCCAGTACTTC
>NA|TRBJ1-5|TRBV5-1|NA
CASSLDSLDSNQPQHF
TGCGCCAGCAGCCTGGACAGTCTGGATAGCAATCAGCCCCAGCATTTT
>few|TRBJ2-2|TRBV4-2|TRBD2
CASSPSWTSGGANTGELFF
TGTGCCAGCAGCCCGAGCTGGACTAGCGGGGGCGCGAACACCGGGGAGCTGTTTTTT
>many|TRBJ2-2|TRBV7-2|NA
CASSFAIGELFF
TGTGCCAGCAGCTTTGCAATCGGGGAGCTGTTTTTT
>NA|TRBJ2-5|TRBV20-1|TRBD1
CSATPTLEGPGGRETQYF
TGCAGTGCTACTCCAACCCTTGAGGGGCCAGGGGGCAGGGAGACCCAGTACTTC
>NA|TRBJ1-1|TRBV5-1|NA
CASSGTLNTEAFF
TGCGCCAGCAGTGGGACCCTGAACACTGAAGCTTTCTTT
>NA|TRBJ2-1|TRBV6-2/TRBV6-3|NA
CASRLTGIFSYNEQFF
TGTGCCAGCAGGCTGACAGGTATCTTCTCCTACAATGAGCAGTTCTTC
>few|TRBJ1-4|TRBV7-9|NA
CASSPRGYEKLFF
TGTGCCAGCAGCCCAAGGGGGTATGAAAAACTGTTTTTT
>few|TRBJ2-3|TRBV12-3/TRBV12-4|TRBD2
CASTPGLASDTQYF
TGTGCCAGCACCCCGGGACTAGCTTCAGATACGCAGTATTTT
>NA|TRBJ2-1|TRBV29-1|NA
CSVVRADEQFF
TGCAGCGTTGTCAGGGCGGATGAGCAGTTCTTC
>few|TRBJ2-2|TRBV4-3|NA
CASSQSGARGNTGELFF
TGCGCCAGCAGCCAATCGGGGGCCCGGGGAAACACCGGGGAGCTGTTTTTT
>few|TRBJ1-2|TRBV7-2|NA
CASSLERVNYGYTF
TGTGCCAGCAGCTTAGAGCGGGTTAACTATGGCTACACCTTC
>many|TRBJ1-6|TRBV10-3|NA
CAISEGTGVSPLHF
TGTGCCATCAGTGAGGGCACAGGAGTTTCACCCCTCCACTTT
>once|TRBJ2-5|TRBV6-2/TRBV6-3|NA
CASSSSQSPGRF
TGTGCCAGCAGTTCCAGCCAGAGCCCAGGGAGATTC
>few|TRBJ2-1|TRBV6-1|TRBD1
CASETGQGWGNEQFF
TGTGCCAGCGAGACAGGACAGGGTTGGGGGAATGAGCAGTTCTTC
>NA|TRBJ2-1|TRBV12-3/TRBV12-4|NA
CASSGGGLRFYNEQFF
TGTGCCAGCAGTGGAGGAGGTCTAAGATTCTACAATGAGCAGTTCTTC
>NA|TRBJ2-4|TRBV5-6|NA
CASSLGQDIQYF
TGTGCCAGCAGCTTGGGGCAAGACATTCAGTACTTC
>few|TRBJ2-1|TRBV11-2|NA
CASSLEGVWSYNEQFF
TGTGCCAGCAGCTTAGAGGGGGTGTGGTCCTACAATGAGCAGTTCTTC
>NA|TRBJ2-1|TRBV4-1|TRBD2
CASSQGLAGAIIIYNEQFF
TGCGCCAGCAGCCAAGGACTAGCGGGGGCCATTATTATTTACAATGAGCAGTTCTTC
>few|TRBJ1-1|TRBV15|NA
CATSRDPRNTEAFF
TGTGCCACCAGCAGAGATCCGAGAAACACTGAAGCTTTCTTT
>NA|TRBJ2-2|TRBV6-2/TRBV6-3|NA
CASSYSGGGELFF
TGTGCCAGCAGTTACTCTGGGGGCGGGGAGCTGTTTTTT
>many|TRBJ1-5|TRBV12-3/TRBV12-4|NA
CASSFALNQPQHF
TGTGCCAGCAGTTTCGCCCTAAATCAGCCCCAGCATTTT
>many|TRBJ2-1|TRBV4-1|NA
CASSQDPDSSYNEQFF
TGCGCCAGCAGCCAAGATCCGGACAGCTCCTACAATGAGCAGTTCTTC